The 9 T cell receptor beta chains given below trace back to one sample, sequenced in a study of shared clonotypes between healthy human individuals. TCRdb's table, derived via immunoSEQ multiplex PCR, lists solely in-frame clones and lacks some. In the table there are about 2.3 million clones, approximately 93% of which are singletons. Sequenced sample: naive CD4+ T cells from PBMCs. Specified subset: CD45RA+ positively selected. These receptors were collected from a man aged 18 to 30 in good health. Some clones in this sample may be carry-over from other donors' samples.

The CDR3 sequence: CASSLSVGGELFF. The DNA of the CDR3 is TGTGCCAGCAGCTTAAGCGTCGGCGGGGAGCTGTTTTTT. V and J are TRBV11-1 and TRBJ2-2, with D unresolved. The CDR3 is made up of 13 amino acids. CDR1 SGHAT and CDR2 FQDESV come from the germline V gene (reference sequence). V lost 2 bases and J 7 bases, leaving 8 bases between the germline ends.

In its sample, this clone was seen a few times. J is TRBJ2-1 and V is TRBV7-2; D might be TRBD2 (5 bases). The germline gives CDR1 SGHTA, CDR2 FQGNSA. CDR3 length: 14 residues. Trimming stripped 1 base from V and 3 bases from J, with 7 bases between. The DNA of the CDR3 is TGTGCCAGCAGCTTAGGCGGGTTCTACAATGAGCAGTTCTTC. It translates to CASSLGGFYNEQFF. Combining the CDR3 with reference TRBV7-2 and TRBJ2-1 gives the whole variable domain GAGVSQSPSNKVTEKGKDVELRCDPISGHTALYWYRQSLGQGLEFLIYFQGNSAPDKSGLPSDRFSAERTGGSVSTLTIQRTQQEDSAVYLCASSLGGFYNEQFFGPGTRLTVL.

The V call is TRBV18, the J call TRBJ1-4; D is unresolved. Trimming shortened V by 6 bases and J by 0 bases, and 14 bases separated the two germline ends. This CDR3 comprises 16 residues. The germline V gene has CDR1 KGHSH and CDR2 LQKENI. CDR3 in amino acids: CASSATSTSTNEKLFF. The CDR3 DNA is TGTGCCAGCTCCGCCACATCCACCTCAACTAATGAAAAACTGTTTTTT. The whole variable domain, remainder taken from reference TRBV18 and TRBJ1-4, is NAGVMQNPRHLVRRRGQEARLRCSPMKGHSHVYWYRQLPEEGLKFMVYLQKENIIDESGMPKERFSAEFPKEGPSILRIQQVVRGDSAAYFCASSATSTSTNEKLFFGSGTQLSVL.

The V gene is TRBV19, the J gene TRBJ1-5, with a weak D call TRBD1 (6 bases). Looked up from germline, CDR1 is LNHDA and CDR2 is SQIVND (reference sequence). The CDR3 spans 14 residues. The V gene lost 4 bases and the J gene lost 5 bases, with 12 bases spanning the gap. The CDR3 loop reads CASSTGQNYQPQHF. CDR3 nucleotides: TGTGCCAGTAGTACTGGACAGAACTATCAGCCCCAGCATTTT.

The chain is built from TRBV4-3 and TRBJ2-2; 8 bases map to TRBD1. The CDR3 is 17 amino acids. Per the germline V gene, CDR1 is LGHNA and CDR2 is YSLEER. The V segment lost 1 base and the J segment 4 bases; nucleotides outside the gene matches: 8. The CDR3 DNA follows: TGCGCCAGCAGCCAAGGGGAGCAGGGGGCCTTCACCGGGGAGCTGTTTTTT. Its protein is CASSQGEQGAFTGELFF.

The CDR3 spells CASSLRGEYYGYTF. Here the CDR3 DNA reads TGTGCCAGCAGCTTACGGGGGGAATACTATGGCTACACCTTC. The chain carries TRBV7-8 and TRBJ1-2; D is possibly TRBD1 (5 bases). The CDR3 runs 14 residues. The germline V gene encodes CDR1 SGHVS and CDR2 FQNEAQ. V was clipped by 2 bases and J by 3 bases, with 10 bases between them.

This rearrangement joins TRBV7-2 to TRBJ1-5; 7 bases line up with TRBD1. V lost 5 bases, J lost 5 bases, and 12 bases stayed unmatched. Germline CDR1 SGHTA, CDR2 FQGNSA. CDR3 length equals 16 residues. The CDR3 protein is CASSQSPGGLYQPQHF. The CDR3, as DNA: TGTGCCAGCAGCCAGTCGCCAGGGGGGTTATATCAGCCCCAGCATTTT.

This clone showed up just once. V is TRBV28 and J is TRBJ2-2, with TRBD2 matching over 7 bases. Germline V gene data show CDR1 as MDHEN and CDR2 as SYDVKM. The length of the CDR3 is 16 residues. The J segment lost 0 bases and the V segment lost 5 bases, leaving 6 bases of the junction unmatched. CDR3 loop: CASSLPGLPNTGELFF. Written as DNA, the CDR3 is TGTGCCAGCAGTCTTCCGGGACTACCGAACACCGGGGAGCTGTTTTTT.

This clone was observed a single time. This chain uses TRBV28 with TRBJ2-1, with D uncertain. Germline V lookup: CDR1 MDHEN, CDR2 SYDVKM. This CDR3 region has 14 residues. Trimming pared 3 bases from V and 7 bases from J, leaving 13 bases between. Here the CDR3 reads CASSFWSSWNEQFF. The CDR3 region has the DNA TGTGCCAGCAGTTTCTGGTCTAGTTGGAATGAGCAGTTCTTC. Full variable domain (outside the CDR3, taken from reference TRBV28 and TRBJ2-1): DVKVTQSSRYLVKRTGEKVFLECVQDMDHENMFWYRQDPGLGLRLIYFSYDVKMKEKGDIPEGYSVSREKKERFSLILESASTNQTSMYLCASSFWSSWNEQFFGPGTRLTVL.